The rows below give T cell receptor beta chains drawn from one sample of a study of graft-versus-host responses after intestinal transplantation. Profiling relied on immunoSEQ multiplex PCR, and the TCRdb table lists in-frame clones only, not all of them. The profile covers roughly 40,000 clones, with 75% to 95% appearing a single time and 4.4% taken by the ten largest. This sample comprised PBMCs, obtained 524 days after transplant. The receptor set was obtained from a human patient who received an intestinal transplant, so some T cells may come from the graft donor. Both conserved end residues are part of each CDR3. D genes are given only for firm matches. Size is stated for part of the rows, as once, few or many counts, or as a class when the clone is expanded.

>.|.|TRBJ2-7|TRBV28
TGTGCCAGCAGTTTCGATCGGGACATTTACTCCTACGAGCAGTACTTC
CASSFDRDIYSYEQYF
>.|once|TRBJ2-6|TRBV28
TGTGCCAGCAGTTTAAGTTTCGGGGCCAACGTCCTGACTTTC
CASSLSFGANVLTF
>.|.|TRBJ2-3|TRBV5-4
TGTGCCAGCAGCTTGGGACTAGAACGTACGCAGTATTTT
CASSLGLERTQYF
>.|.|TRBJ1-5|TRBV13
TGTGCCAGCAGCTTGGGTGGGGGCCGGGGAAGCAATCAGCCCCAGCATTTT
CASSLGGGRGSNQPQHF
>TRBD1|.|TRBJ2-3|TRBV10-3
TGTGCCATCAGTGAGGGGGACAGGGCTAGCACAGATACGCAGTATTTT
CAISEGDRASTDTQYF
>TRBD2|.|TRBJ2-1|TRBV28
TGTGCCAGCAGTTTGGGGACTAGCGGGAGGTTCGGGCAGTTCTTC
CASSLGTSGRFGQFF
>.|.|TRBJ1-2|TRBV5-1
TGCGCCAGCAGCATCATGATCGGCGTGAACTATGGCTACACCTTC
CASSIMIGVNYGYTF
>TRBD1|once|TRBJ1-2|TRBV28
TGTGCCAGCAGTCCCCCCGGGAGGGGGCTATATGGCTACACCTTC
CASSPPGRGLYGYTF
>.|.|TRBJ1-2|TRBV5-1
TGCGCCAGCAGCTTACAACAGCCGAACTATGGCTACACCTTC
CASSLQQPNYGYTF
>.|.|TRBJ2-1|TRBV29-1
TGCAGCGTTGAAGATAGTCACAATGAGCAGTTCTTC
CSVEDSHNEQFF
>TRBD1|.|TRBJ2-5|TRBV9
TGTGCCAGCAGCGCGGGACAGGGTGGAGAGACCCAGTACTTC
CASSAGQGGETQYF
>.|.|TRBJ2-5|TRBV6-5
TGTGCCAGCAGTGTAATTGCTGGCCAGTACTTC
CASSVIAGQYF
>TRBD1|.|TRBJ1-3|TRBV15
TGTGCCACCAGCAGAGGGGACAGGGTCAACACCATATATTTT
CATSRGDRVNTIYF
>.|.|TRBJ2-1|TRBV29-1
TGCAGCGTTAAAGGGATCTACAATGAGCAGTTCTTC
CSVKGIYNEQFF
>.|.|TRBJ1-6|TRBV19
TGTGCCAGTAGTATCGGAGGCAGCTCCTATAATTCACCCCTCCACTTT
CASSIGGSSYNSPLHF
>.|.|TRBJ2-3|TRBV6-5
TGTGCCAGCAGTTATATACCTAGGGATCCTATAGATACGCAGTATTTT
CASSYIPRDPIDTQYF
>TRBD2|.|TRBJ2-7|TRBV6-6
TGTGCCAGCAGCGGACTAGCGGGAAGCGGCGGCGAGCAGTACTTC
CASSGLAGSGGEQYF
>.|once|TRBJ1-1|TRBV25-1
TGTGCCAGCAGTGAACTAGGTAGGGGGAGTGAAGCTTTCTTT
CASSELGRGSEAFF
>.|.|TRBJ2-3|TRBV5-1
TGCGCCAGCAGACTGTCCCCTAGCACAGATACGCAGTATTTT
CASRLSPSTDTQYF
>.|.|TRBJ2-3|TRBV5-1
TGCGCCAGCAGCGCGGTAGGTGTCTCTAGCACAGATACGCAGTATTTT
CASSAVGVSSTDTQYF